What follows describes a single TCR beta chain. Its specific antigen is unknown. Base qualities were left out, and no much larger clone turns up one base away. The sample comes from a study of blood T cell repertoires in COVID-19 (dated by TCRdb to about 2020). Turning to the overall study: Collaborator samples came from the United States, Italy and Spain and covered acute and convalescent phases of COVID-19. The material from the prospective study consisted of cDNA or gDNA derived from T cells, B-cell-depleted T cells, or PBMCs. The dataset comprised deeply sampled blood TCRbeta repertoires from subjects exposed to, actively infected with, or recovered from COVID-19. The repertoires were released in a freely available public database meant as a resource for research on the immune response to SARS-CoV-2. The samples were drawn from the first 160 participants of the ongoing ImmuneRACE study and from 1,254 subjects provided by 6 global collaborators. Nearly every sample came with metadata listing a de-identified subject ID, COVID-19 status, age in years and sex. Where available, HLA class I and class II types were taken from metadata supplied by the sample provider and were not determined by assay-based typing. The study at large found these results: How much clinical and demographic metadata was included differed by source and by participant, and the metadata was provided uncurated.

Whole blood was collected in K2EDTA tubes by collaborating institutions according to the institutions' own protocols. Collaborator samples were shipped for TCRbeta analysis as frozen whole blood, isolated PBMCs, or DNA extracted from either sample type. Counted from cysteine to phenylalanine, this CDR3 has 14 amino acids. CDR3 DNA only is kept here, 42 bases in frame from base 1. Based on the germline V gene, the CDR1 and CDR2 sequences are SGHRS and YFSETQ. The V end loses 4 bases and the J end loses 7 bases, and a stretch of 15 bases separates them. The immunoSEQ Assay, a bias-controlled multiplex PCR, was used to amplify TCRbeta CDR3 regions from genomic DNA. As for how the authors treated the data: Within the assay, amplification of reference gene primers was used to estimate how many nucleated cells each sample contained. To quantify the absolute abundance of each unique TCRbeta CDR3 rearrangement, sequence reads were collapsed and filtered. For each sample, productive Simpson clonality was calculated by taking the square root of Simpson's diversity index across productive rearrangements. TCRdb took over this immuneACCESS table, retaining in-frame rearrangements with V and J assigned. Such tables are incomplete; in checked studies, under half of the missing clones stem from an unresolved V gene, and the remainder is unexplained. Clone size and the V and J calls come from that table; the DNA yielded D and trimming. In this sample the table shows approximately 170,000 clones, about 86% of which occur a single time. The ten biggest clones cover approximately 2.4% of the sample.

In this chain, TRBV5-1 is recombined with TRBJ1-5; TRBD1 might be the D gene, on 5 matching bases. The clonotype comes from a human donor with acute or convalescent COVID-19. The donor label of this sample is uncertain. The sequenced sample consisted of peripheral blood. The DNA is TGCGCCAGCAGCACCCAGGGTGGTGAACAGCCCCAGCATTTT. It translates as CASSTQGGEQPQHF.